Listed here are 21 T cell receptor beta chains from one sample, sequenced in a study of glioma-infiltrating T cells after dendritic cell vaccination. Time point in this sample: after dendritic cell vaccination, including at tumor progression/relapse. Clones were sequenced by immunoSEQ multiplex PCR, and TCRdb holds only the in-frame ones, with some missing. The sample includes roughly 88,000 clones, about 81% of them seen just once. This sample comprised blood, obtained after dendritic cell vaccination. The receptors derive from a human donor with glioblastoma.

The V call is TRBV7-2, the J call TRBJ1-1; possible D gene TRBD1, 6 bases. V lost 5 bases, J lost 4 bases, and 17 bases lay in between. Germline V gene lookup returns CDR1 SGHTA and CDR2 FQGNSA. The CDR3 runs to 15 residues. Here the CDR3 reads CASSPDRLSGTEAFF. The DNA of the CDR3 is TGTGCCAGCAGCCCTGACAGGCTCTCCGGCACTGAAGCTTTCTTT. The whole variable domain, filled in from reference TRBV7-2 and TRBJ1-1, reads GAGVSQSPSNKVTEKGKDVELRCDPISGHTALYWYRQSLGQGLEFLIYFQGNSAPDKSGLPSDRFSAERTGGSVSTLTIQRTQQEDSAVYLCASSPDRLSGTEAFFGQGTRLTVV.

The rearrangement joins TRBV5-4 to TRBJ1-3; possibly TRBD1 for D (5 bases). Germline CDR1 is SGHNT and CDR2 is YYREEE (reference sequence). Deletions cut 10 bases from V and 2 bases from J, with 13 bases between. The CDR3 is made up of 13 amino acids. Here the CDR3 DNA reads TGTGCCGTTATGGGGGGGGCTGGAAACACCATATATTTT. The encoded protein is CAVMGGAGNTIYF.

The chain has TRBV10-1 and TRBJ1-1, with D unresolved. The ends were cut back, 4 bases at V and 2 bases at J, with 11 bases in the middle. This CDR3 spans 14 amino acids. The germline gives CDR1 WNHNN, CDR2 SYGVQD (reference sequence). The CDR3 region is CASSVGIGNTEAFF. In nucleotides, the CDR3 is TGCGCCAGCAGTGTGGGCATCGGAAACACTGAAGCTTTCTTT.

This clone was detected a few times. V usage is TRBV6-6 and J usage is TRBJ2-1, with D tentatively TRBD1 (8 bases). V gave up 6 bases and J gave up 8 bases, with 17 bases separating them. The V gene's germline CDR1 is MNHNY and CDR2 SVGAGI (reference sequence). The CDR3 consists of 14 residues. DNA of the CDR3: TGTGCCAGCAGGACAGGGGTAGGGGGGGATGAGCAGTTCTTC. Its protein product is CASRTGVGGDEQFF.

The rearrangement uses TRBV5-1 and TRBJ1-2; 11 bases map to TRBD1. The CDR3 is 14 residues long. Germline values: CDR1 SGHRS, CDR2 YFSETQ. V shed 2 bases and J 6 bases; nucleotides not matched to a gene: 3. CDR3 nucleotides: TGCGCCAGCAGCTTAGGACAGGGGGCGCATGGCTACACCTTC. Protein: CASSLGQGAHGYTF.

The V and J genes are TRBV6-4 and TRBJ1-2, with 10 bases matching TRBD1. The CDR3 totals 15 residues. V lost 1 base and J lost 4; bases outside the gene matches: 3. The germline V gene has CDR1 MRHNA and CDR2 SNTAGT. The CDR3 DNA sequence: TGTGCCAGCAGTGACTGGGACAGGGGAAGCTATGGCTACACCTTC. It codes for CASSDWDRGSYGYTF.

The rearrangement uses TRBV5-1 and TRBJ1-1; D is perhaps TRBD1 (5 bases). Germline CDR1 is SGHRS and CDR2 is YFSETQ. V lost 0 bases and J 4 bases, leaving 10 bases between the germline ends. The CDR3 contains 14 residues. For the CDR3, the DNA is TGCGCCAGCAGCTTGGAAGCGGGGGGCACTGAAGCTTTCTTT. Encoded protein: CASSLEAGGTEAFF.

V is TRBV19 and J is TRBJ1-1; D is perhaps TRBD1 (5 bases). CDR1 and CDR2 (germline): LNHDA, SQIVND (reference sequence). The length of the CDR3 is 16 residues. The ends were cut back, 3 bases at V and 5 bases at J, with 19 bases in the middle. CDR3 region: CASSIRDSRPGTEAFF. The CDR3 bases are TGTGCCAGTAGTATTCGGGACTCACGACCGGGAACTGAAGCTTTCTTT. The complete variable domain, with remaining parts taken from reference TRBV19 and TRBJ1-1, reads DGGITQSPKYLFRKEGQNVTLSCEQNLNHDAMYWYRQDPGQGLRLIYYSQIVNDFQKGDIAEGYSVSREKKESFPLTVTSAQKNPTAFYLCASSIRDSRPGTEAFFGQGTRLTVV.

The chain joins TRBV18 to TRBJ2-2; a possible D gene is TRBD2 (6 bases). Germline V gene sequence: CDR1 KGHSH, CDR2 LQKENI. V was shortened by 3 bases and J by 6 bases, with 8 bases between the two germline ends. This CDR3 comprises 13 residues. The CDR3 loop is CASSPTSSGELFF. The CDR3 bases are TGTGCCAGCTCACCGACTAGTTCCGGGGAGCTGTTTTTT. Drawing the rest from reference TRBV18 and TRBJ2-2, the complete variable domain is NAGVMQNPRHLVRRRGQEARLRCSPMKGHSHVYWYRQLPEEGLKFMVYLQKENIIDESGMPKERFSAEFPKEGPSILRIQQVVRGDSAAYFCASSPTSSGELFFGEGSRLTVL.

The chain is built from TRBV7-2 and TRBJ1-4; unclear D gene. Trimming pared 0 bases from V and 11 bases from J, leaving 16 bases between. This CDR3 has 15 amino acids. Germline CDR1 SGHTA, CDR2 FQGNSA. The CDR3 loop reads CASSLAGITGGKLFF. Written as DNA, the CDR3 is TGTGCCAGCAGCTTAGCGGGCATTACTGGTGGGAAACTGTTTTTT.

This clone was seen only a few times. The genes are TRBV10-3 and TRBJ2-2, with D tentatively TRBD1 (6 bases). The germline V gene has CDR1 ENHRY and CDR2 SYGVKD. The V end lost 3 bases, the J end lost 1 base, and 9 bases lay between the germline ends. The CDR3 covers 15 residues. The CDR3 DNA sequence: TGTGCCATCAGTGACCCGACAGGGAACACCGGGGAGCTGTTTTTT. Protein product: CAISDPTGNTGELFF.

The V gene is TRBV7-7, the J gene TRBJ2-3, with TRBD1 matching 9 bases. V was clipped by 3 bases and J by 9 bases; unmatched bases: 4. In germline, CDR1 is SSHAT, CDR2 FNYEAQ (reference sequence). The CDR3 is 13 residues long. The CDR3 is CASSFGGTGTQYF. Written as DNA, the CDR3 is TGTGCCAGCAGCTTTGGAGGGACAGGGACGCAGTATTTT.

For the CDR3, the DNA is TGCGCCAGCAGCTTGGACAGGGTGGATGGCTACACCTTC. Translation gives CASSLDRVDGYTF. The genes are TRBV5-1 and TRBJ1-2; D is possibly TRBD1 (6 bases). Germline V lookup: CDR1 SGHRS, CDR2 YFSETQ. The CDR3 has 13 amino acids. Trimming took 0 bases from V and 6 from J, leaving 9 bases between them.

The chain joins TRBV10-3 to TRBJ2-2; TRBD2 matches at 7 bases. V trimming: 6 bases; J trimming: 4 bases; junction bases outside the gene matches: 11. The CDR3 extends over 16 amino acids. The germline CDR1 and CDR2 sequences are ENHRY and SYGVKD. CDR3 region: CAIRRRGESGTGELFF. The CDR3 coding sequence is TGTGCCATCAGACGACGGGGGGAGTCGGGCACCGGGGAGCTGTTTTTT.

Concerning this clone: The junction differs from germline at one of its ends, possibly a read error. The rearrangement joins TRBV19 to TRBJ2-3; 9 nucleotides match TRBD1. Germline V CDR1 and CDR2: LNHDA, SQIVND (reference sequence). There are 16 residues in the CDR3. This CDR3 reads CASSVTGGPGTDTQYF. The CDR3 region has the DNA TGTGCCAGTAGTGTCACAGGGGGCCCTGGCACCGATACGCAGTATTTT.

The chain employs TRBV30 and TRBJ2-3; the D gene is possibly TRBD2 (5 bases). Per germline, CDR1 GTSNPN and CDR2 SVGIG (reference sequence). This CDR3 comprises 15 residues. V was cut by 1 base and J by 4 bases, with 15 bases left in between. The CDR3 loop is CAWSGRAIGADTQYF. CDR3 coding DNA: TGTGCCTGGAGTGGGCGGGCCATCGGTGCAGATACGCAGTATTTT.

This clone is a singleton in its sample. This rearrangement joins TRBV18 to TRBJ1-2, with 8 positions matching TRBD1. Germline V gene lookup returns CDR1 KGHSH and CDR2 LQKENI. The CDR3 length is 14 residues. V was clipped by 6 bases and J by 7 bases; unmatched bases: 10. The CDR3 region is CASSRGAGGTGYTF. CDR3 bases: TGTGCCAGCTCCCGCGGGGCAGGGGGCACTGGCTACACCTTC.

This clone was detected only a few times. The DNA for the CDR3 is TGTGCCAGCAGCTTCGTGCCAGGGGGCAACGGGGAGCTGTTTTTT. It encodes CASSFVPGGNGELFF. The V gene is TRBV7-2, the J gene TRBJ2-2; 8 positions match TRBD1. The CDR3 totals 15 residues. The germline gives CDR1 SGHTA, CDR2 FQGNSA. V dropped 3 bases and J dropped 7; count of bases not matched to a gene: 7.

This chain joins TRBV6-1 and TRBJ2-5; 9 nucleotides agree with TRBD1. CDR1 is MNHNS and CDR2 is SASEGT in the germline V gene. J lost 3 bases, V lost 8 bases, and 1 base had no gene match. This CDR3 contains 12 residues. CDR3 region: CASRTGEETQYF. The CDR3, as DNA: TGTGCCAGCCGGACAGGGGAAGAGACCCAGTACTTC.

The J gene is TRBJ1-4, the V gene TRBV5-5, with 9 bases identical to TRBD1. Looked up from germline, CDR1 is SGHKS and CDR2 is YYEKEE (reference sequence). The CDR3 has 15 amino acids. Losses at the gene ends were 0 bases for V and 6 bases for J; bases not matched to a gene: 3. CDR3: CASSLDGTGYEKLFF. CDR3 sequence (DNA): TGTGCCAGCAGCTTGGATGGGACAGGGTATGAAAAACTGTTTTTT.

This clone was picked up a small number of times. The chain has TRBV14 and TRBJ2-5, with 7 nucleotides matching TRBD1. The CDR3 consists of 15 residues. V shed 4 bases, J shed 4 bases, and the junction held 9 bases outside the gene matches. The germline gives CDR1 SGHDN, CDR2 FVKESK. CDR3 protein: CASSLGSKGAETQYF. In DNA, the CDR3 is TGTGCCAGCAGCCTGGGGAGTAAGGGGGCAGAGACCCAGTACTTC. Complete variable domain (other parts from reference TRBV14 and TRBJ2-5): EAGVTQFPSHSVIEKGQTVTLRCDPISGHDNLYWYRRVMGKEIKFLLHFVKESKQDESGMPNNRFLAERTGGTYSTLKVQPAELEDSGVYFCASSLGSKGAETQYFGPGTRLLVL.